This TCR beta chain was profiled in a study of cytomegalovirus exposure and HLA in healthy donors. The study ran its PCR with 60 Vbeta and 13 Jbeta primers. The assay was immunoSEQ multiplex PCR, and TCRdb's table has in-frame clones only and misses some. The sample yields tens of thousands of clones, of which the top ten take up 3.5% to 4.5%. This CDR3 has 13 residues. Trimming removed 2 bases from V and 6 bases from J, with 8 bases in between. Germline V gives CDR1 SNHLY, CDR2 FYNNEI. The clonotype originates from a male donor in good health and CMV-seronegative. The sample was PBMCs. V usage is TRBV2 and J usage is TRBJ1-5, with a possible D match to TRBD1 (5 bases). Written as DNA, the CDR3 is TGTGCCAGCAGTGAACAGGGAGGTCAGCCCCAGCATTTT. Translated: CASSEQGGQPQHF.